The 26 T cell receptor beta chains presented below share a single source sample, sequenced in a study of cytomegalovirus exposure and HLA in healthy donors. Profiled with immunoSEQ multiplex PCR; TCRdb holds only in-frame clones, not every one. The profile shows about 56,000 clones, 93% of them singletons. The specimen sequenced was PBMCs. The receptors shown here come from a woman under 30 in good health and CMV-seropositive.

The chain has TRBV7-9 and TRBJ1-3; 7 nucleotides agree with TRBD1. Trimming cost V 2 bases and J 4 bases; bases outside gene matches: 5. Germline V gene data show CDR1 as SEHNR and CDR2 as FQNEAQ (reference sequence). CDR3 length: 15 amino acids. The CDR3 nucleotides read TGTGCCAGCAGCTTACCCAAGACAGGGGGAAACACCATATATTTT. Translation: CASSLPKTGGNTIYF.

This chain joins TRBV19 and TRBJ1-5; D is perhaps TRBD1 (6 bases). With 3 bases removed from V and 7 bases from J, the gap between germline ends came to 13 bases. The CDR3 consists of 14 residues. CDR1 is LNHDA, CDR2 SQIVND, per germline (reference sequence). This chain's CDR3 is CASSISDSTQPQHF. The CDR3 DNA reads as TGTGCCAGTAGTATCTCGGACAGCACACAGCCCCAGCATTTT.

The chain uses TRBV5-6 and TRBJ2-4; D may be TRBD1 (6 bases). This CDR3 has 18 amino acids. Trimming took 3 bases from V and 2 from J, leaving 21 bases between them. CDR1 is SGHDT, CDR2 YYEEEE, per germline. The CDR3 is CASSSLVVSGHTKNIQYF. Here the CDR3 DNA reads TGTGCCAGCAGCTCCTTGGTGGTTTCGGGACATACCAAAAACATTCAGTACTTC.

The chain recombines TRBV27 with TRBJ1-4, with 7 bases that match TRBD1. There are 18 residues in the CDR3. With 2 bases clipped from V and 5 bases from J, the junction kept 14 bases outside the gene matches. Germline loops: CDR1 MNHEY, CDR2 SMNVEV (reference sequence). In nucleotides, the CDR3 is TGTGCCAGCAGTTTAAGCCCCCCCTCAGGGGGGCCGAATGAAAAACTGTTTTTT. This encodes CASSLSPPSGGPNEKLFF.

The chain carries TRBV6-5 and TRBJ2-1, with 7 bases aligning to TRBD1. The germline V gene encodes CDR1 MNHEY and CDR2 SVGAGI. V was pared by 4 bases and J by 4 bases, with 10 bases of the junction left unmatched. The CDR3 extends over 16 amino acids. For the CDR3, the DNA is TGTGCCAGCAGTTCACTGTCCGGGACAGATTACAATGAGCAGTTCTTC. Translation gives CASSSLSGTDYNEQFF.

The chain combines TRBV7-9 with TRBJ2-7; perhaps TRBD2 as D (6 bases). With 2 bases removed from V and 7 bases from J, the gap between germline ends came to 12 bases. The CDR3 sequence is 13 residues long. Per germline, CDR1 SEHNR and CDR2 FQNEAQ (reference sequence). The CDR3, as DNA: TGTGCCAGCAGCTTATCCGGGGGAGGAGAGCAGTACTTC. This encodes CASSLSGGGEQYF. Looking up the rest from reference TRBV7-9 and TRBJ2-7 gives the full variable domain: DTGVSQNPRHKITKRGQNVTFRCDPISEHNRLYWYRQTLGQGPEFLTYFQNEAQLEKSRLLSDRFSAERPKGSFSTLEIQRTEQGDSAMYLCASSLSGGGEQYFGPGTRLTVT.

The V gene is TRBV18, the J gene TRBJ1-4; a weak D match, TRBD1 (6 bases). The CDR3 is 14 amino acids. The V gene's germline CDR1 is KGHSH and CDR2 LQKENI. V lost 5 bases, J lost 5 bases, and 12 bases lay in between. In nucleotides, the CDR3 is TGTGCCAGCTCATTCACAGGGACCAATGAAAAACTGTTTTTT. Translated: CASSFTGTNEKLFF.

The V and J genes are TRBV7-3 and TRBJ1-1; D not resolved. V was clipped by 1 base and J by 0 bases, with 9 bases between them. CDR1 is SGHTA, CDR2 FQGTGA, per germline. CDR3 length: 15 amino acids. CDR3 region: CASSLRGDLNTEAFF. In DNA, the CDR3 is TGTGCCAGCAGCTTAAGGGGAGATTTGAACACTGAAGCTTTCTTT.

The rearrangement links TRBV27 to TRBJ2-3; D possibly corresponds to TRBD2 (7 bases). The V gene's germline CDR1 is MNHEY and CDR2 SMNVEV (reference sequence). CDR3 size: 12 residues. V lost 5 bases, J lost 9 bases, and 12 bases lay in between. Here the CDR3 reads CASSRWGGTQYF. DNA for the CDR3: TGTGCCAGCAGTAGATGGGGGGGCACGCAGTATTTT.

The chain combines TRBV10-3 with TRBJ1-2; D possibly corresponds to TRBD1 (5 bases). Trimming removed 3 bases at V and 4 bases at J, with 18 bases between. Germline V CDR1 and CDR2: ENHRY, SYGVKD. The CDR3 contains 16 residues. The CDR3 nucleotides are TGTGCCATCAGTGACCCCGGGGGTCGAGCCCTCTATGGCTACACCTTC. It encodes CAISDPGGRALYGYTF.

J is TRBJ2-5 and V is TRBV5-1; D possibly corresponds to TRBD2 (5 bases). CDR1 is SGHRS and CDR2 is YFSETQ in the germline V gene. The CDR3 sequence is 15 residues long. V was trimmed by 0 bases and J by 2 bases, leaving 11 bases between them. The CDR3 DNA sequence: TGCGCCAGCAGCTTGGAAGGACTGGAACAAGAGACCCAGTACTTC. Translated: CASSLEGLEQETQYF.

The chain carries TRBV28 and TRBJ1-6; D is undetermined. This CDR3 has 15 amino acids. Germline V gives CDR1 MDHEN, CDR2 SYDVKM. V lost 7 bases and J lost 0, with 10 bases in between. Here the CDR3 reads CASKSGSSYNSPLHF. CDR3 bases: TGTGCCAGCAAGTCGGGGAGCTCCTATAATTCACCCCTCCACTTT.

The chain links TRBV5-1 to TRBJ2-7; D possibly corresponds to TRBD1 (5 bases). Per the germline V gene, CDR1 is SGHRS and CDR2 is YFSETQ. There are 15 residues in the CDR3. V was pared by 0 bases and J by 3 bases, with 13 bases between. CDR3 in DNA: TGCGCCAGCAGCTTGGTCGGACATACTTTCTACGAGCAGTACTTC. Its protein product is CASSLVGHTFYEQYF.

The chain employs TRBV9 and TRBJ2-7; a possible D gene is TRBD1 (6 bases). Germline V gene lookup returns CDR1 SGDLS and CDR2 YYNGEE. The V end lost 4 bases, the J end lost 7 bases, and 18 bases lay between the germline ends. This CDR3 region has 14 residues. DNA of the CDR3: TGTGCCAGCAGCATAAAAACAGGGTCCGAGGAGCAGTACTTC. Its translation: CASSIKTGSEEQYF.

CDR3 region: CATSRDRGAVTDTQYF. The CDR3 DNA reads TGTGCCACCAGCAGAGATCGCGGGGCCGTCACAGATACGCAGTATTTT. The J gene is TRBJ2-3, the V gene TRBV15, with D perhaps matching TRBD2 (6 bases). Germline CDR1 LNHNV, CDR2 YYDKDF (reference sequence). This CDR3 spans 16 amino acids. V was shortened by 0 bases and J by 2 bases, with 12 bases between the two germline ends.

The sample holds one count of this clone. V and J are TRBV2 and TRBJ1-1; possible D gene TRBD1, 5 bases. Germline lookup yields CDR1 SNHLY and CDR2 FYNNEI. V was trimmed by 11 bases and J by 3 bases, leaving 19 bases between them. The CDR3 is 14 residues long. The CDR3 nucleotides are TGTGCCCACCAGGGCGAGCCATCTGACACTGAAGCTTTCTTT. Amino acid sequence: CAHQGEPSDTEAFF.

The chain carries TRBV5-1 and TRBJ1-1, with 7 nucleotides matching TRBD1. Germline CDR1 and CDR2: SGHRS and YFSETQ. Losses at the gene ends were 4 bases for V and 2 bases for J; bases not matched to a gene: 8. This CDR3 contains 15 residues. The CDR3 DNA sequence: TGCGCCAGCAGCCCTTGGACAGGACCAAACACTGAAGCTTTCTTT. It translates to CASSPWTGPNTEAFF.

In its sample, this clone was seen once. This rearrangement joins TRBV18 to TRBJ1-1; a weak D match, TRBD1 (6 bases). From germline, CDR1 is KGHSH and CDR2 LQKENI. V was shortened by 2 bases and J by 2 bases, with 9 bases between the two germline ends. This CDR3 has 14 residues. As DNA, the CDR3 is TGTGCCAGCTCACCAACAGGGATCAACACTGAAGCTTTCTTT. Residues: CASSPTGINTEAFF.

V gene TRBV7-9 combines with J gene TRBJ2-1; 7 nucleotides line up with TRBD1. After removal of 4 bases from V and 4 bases from J, the junction contained 7 bases not matched to a gene. The CDR3 totals 15 residues. From germline, CDR1 is SEHNR and CDR2 FQNEAQ (reference sequence). The CDR3: CASSSEGARYNEQFF. CDR3 DNA sequence: TGTGCCAGCAGCTCCGAGGGGGCACGGTACAATGAGCAGTTCTTC.

The chain carries TRBV28 and TRBJ2-2, with 9 bases fitting TRBD2. The CDR3 extends over 15 amino acids. The V segment lost 6 bases and the J segment 0 bases; nucleotides outside the gene matches: 2. CDR1 MDHEN and CDR2 SYDVKM come from the germline V gene. CDR3 residues: CASRGGGANTGELFF. The CDR3 region has the DNA TGTGCCAGCAGGGGCGGGGGGGCGAACACCGGGGAGCTGTTTTTT.

The chain uses TRBV9 and TRBJ2-3; TRBD2 agrees at 7 bases. The junction had 11 bases not matched to a gene; V was cut back by 3 bases and J by 4 bases. CDR1 is SGDLS and CDR2 is YYNGEE in the germline V gene. The CDR3 has 16 amino acids. Written as DNA, the CDR3 is TGTGCCAGCAGCGATCCAGCGGGGCCGAGATCAGATACGCAGTATTTT. Amino acids: CASSDPAGPRSDTQYF. Drawing the rest from reference TRBV9 and TRBJ2-3, the complete variable domain is DSGVTQTPKHLITATGQRVTLRCSPRSGDLSVYWYQQSLDQGLQFLIQYYNGEERAKGNILERFSAQQFPDLHSELNLSSLELGDSALYFCASSDPAGPRSDTQYFGPGTRLTVL.

This chain uses TRBV19 with TRBJ2-2, with 10 bases fitting TRBD1. Germline V lookup: CDR1 LNHDA, CDR2 SQIVND (reference sequence). This CDR3 is built from 14 residues. V lost 7 bases, J lost 4 bases, and 3 bases stayed unmatched. The CDR3, as DNA: TGTGCCAGTATCGGGACAGGGGCCACCGGGGAGCTGTTTTTT. The encoded protein is CASIGTGATGELFF.

The chain's CDR3 is CASSVGQGDGYTF. CDR3 DNA: TGTGCCAGCAGCGTGGGACAGGGAGATGGCTACACCTTC. V and J are TRBV9 and TRBJ1-2, with 9 bases matching TRBD1. The CDR3 extends over 13 amino acids. Trimming took 2 bases from V and 6 from J; bases not matched to a gene: 2. Germline V gives CDR1 SGDLS, CDR2 YYNGEE.

This clone was seen just once. This chain joins TRBV5-1 and TRBJ2-2; D is unclear. This CDR3 is built from 14 residues. The germline gives CDR1 SGHRS, CDR2 YFSETQ. Trimming removed 0 bases at V and 6 bases at J, with 9 bases between. The CDR3 sequence is CASSLDSAAGELFF. The CDR3 DNA sequence: TGCGCCAGCAGCTTGGATTCCGCGGCCGGGGAGCTGTTTTTT.

The rearrangement uses TRBV9 and TRBJ1-2; TRBD1 matches at 8 bases. CDR1 is SGDLS and CDR2 is YYNGEE in the germline V gene. Trimming took 3 bases from V and 2 from J; bases not matched to a gene: 3. CDR3 length: 14 amino acids. This CDR3 is CASSGRTGNYGYTF. DNA of the CDR3: TGTGCCAGCAGCGGCCGGACAGGGAACTATGGCTACACCTTC. The complete variable domain, with remaining parts taken from reference TRBV9 and TRBJ1-2, reads DSGVTQTPKHLITATGQRVTLRCSPRSGDLSVYWYQQSLDQGLQFLIQYYNGEERAKGNILERFSAQQFPDLHSELNLSSLELGDSALYFCASSGRTGNYGYTFGSGTRLTVV.

In its sample, this clone was seen once. The chain has TRBV5-1 and TRBJ2-1; possibly TRBD1 for D (5 bases). The CDR3 is made up of 15 amino acids. Germline CDR1 and CDR2: SGHRS and YFSETQ. Trimming pared 1 base from V and 0 bases from J, leaving 8 bases between. DNA for the CDR3: TGCGCCAGCAGCTTGTCCGACAGCTCCTACAATGAGCAGTTCTTC. Protein sequence: CASSLSDSSYNEQFF.